These T cell receptor beta chains were read from a single sample in a study of T cells in Graves' hyperthyroidism and ophthalmopathy. TCRdb ran MiXCR on the multiplex PCR reads and lists one entry per CDR3 protein. The sample consists of around 300,000 distinct CDR3 sequences, over 11% of them appearing once. The specimen was blood. The receptors derive from a woman in her 30s with Graves' hyperthyroidism. Both conserved end residues are part of each CDR3. D genes are given only for firm matches. Clone size is stated in some rows and not others, as once, few, many or a class when expanded.

j_gene | abundance | len | v_gene | d_gene | CDR3aa | CDR3nt
TRBJ2-6 | few | 16 | TRBV2 | TRBD1 | CASSKDRGVGANVLTF | TGTGCCAGCAGTAAGGACAGGGGGGTCGGGGCCAACGTCCTGACTTTC
TRBJ2-1 | - | 14 | TRBV5-6 | TRBD2 | CASTPGGIFDEQFF | TGTGCCAGCACACCGGGGGGGATCTTCGATGAGCAGTTCTTC
TRBJ2-5 | - | 17 | TRBV20-1 | TRBD1 | CSAALWAGRTGEETQYF | TGCAGTGCTGCTCTGTGGGCTGGACGGACAGGGGAAGAGACCCAGTACTTC
TRBJ2-4 | many | 16 | TRBV20-1 | - | CSARDGTALAKNIQYF | TGCAGTGCTAGAGATGGGACCGCCCTAGCCAAAAACATTCAGTACTTC
TRBJ1-4 | few | 16 | TRBV5-1 | TRBD1 | CASSFSTGGAAEKLFF | TGCGCCAGCAGCTTTTCTACAGGGGGCGCGGCAGAAAAACTGTTTTTT
TRBJ2-3 | few | 15 | TRBV12-3/TRBV12-4 | - | CASSFGDPRTDTQYF | TGTGCCAGCAGTTTCGGGGACCCTCGCACAGATACGCAGTATTTT
TRBJ1-2 | many | 12 | TRBV6-1 | - | CASSGNGYGYTF | TGTGCCAGCAGTGGTAACGGGTATGGCTACACCTTC
TRBJ2-7 | many | 15 | TRBV29-1 | - | CSVGGRAGSAAEQYF | TGCAGCGTTGGGGGACGGGCAGGCTCCGCTGCGGAGCAGTACTTC
TRBJ1-5 | - | 15 | TRBV18 | TRBD1 | CASSAGTGIGQPQHF | TGTGCCAGCTCAGCCGGGACAGGGATTGGTCAGCCCCAGCATTTT
TRBJ2-5 | many | 14 | TRBV20-1 | - | CSARDRGFQETQYF | TGCAGTGCTAGAGATCGGGGGTTTCAAGAGACCCAGTACTTC
TRBJ2-7 | few | 15 | TRBV9 | - | CASSVAVHPGDEQYF | TGTGCCAGCAGCGTAGCCGTACATCCGGGGGACGAGCAGTACTTC
TRBJ2-5 | - | 14 | TRBV20-1 | TRBD2 | CSAKKTSGIETQYF | TGCAGTGCTAAAAAAACTAGCGGGATCGAGACCCAGTACTTC
TRBJ1-1 | few | 15 | TRBV28 | - | CASSVRTGGNTEAFF | TGTGCCAGCAGTGTGAGGACGGGAGGAAACACTGAAGCTTTCTTT
TRBJ2-7 | - | 14 | TRBV25-1 | TRBD1 | CASSRPGQNYEQYF | TGTGCCAGCAGTAGACCGGGACAGAACTACGAGCAGTACTTC
TRBJ2-7 | - | 14 | TRBV2 | TRBD1 | CASRTGVSPYEQYF | TGTGCCAGCAGAACAGGGGTCTCACCCTACGAGCAGTACTTC
TRBJ2-2 | many | 14 | TRBV6-5 | - | CASSYSKTDGELFF | TGTGCCAGCAGTTACTCAAAAACGGACGGGGAGCTGTTTTTT
TRBJ1-5 | many | 13 | TRBV28 | - | CASSFFQGQPQHF | TGTGCCAGCAGTTTTTTTCAGGGGCAGCCCCAGCATTTT
TRBJ2-7 | - | 14 | TRBV5-8 | TRBD2 | CASNQAGDSIGQYF | TGTGCCAGCAACCAAGCGGGAGACAGTATCGGGCAGTACTTC
TRBJ2-5 | many | 12 | TRBV12-3/TRBV12-4 | - | CASSPGDVTQYF | TGTGCCAGCAGCCCAGGGGATGTGACCCAGTACTTC
TRBJ1-1 | many | 13 | TRBV6-1 | - | CASRKTENTEAFF | TGTGCCAGCAGAAAGACAGAGAACACTGAAGCTTTCTTT
TRBJ2-2 | few | 11 | TRBV12-3/TRBV12-4 | - | CASRASGTLFF | TGTGCCAGCAGGGCCTCCGGGACCCTGTTTTTT
TRBJ2-3 | many | 17 | TRBV28 | TRBD2 | CASSLLSLAGDTDTQYF | TGTGCCAGCAGTTTATTGAGCCTAGCGGGAGACACAGATACGCAGTATTTT
TRBJ1-5 | - | 15 | TRBV20-1 | - | CSARQGTDSNQPQHF | TGCAGTGCTAGACAGGGGACGGATAGCAATCAGCCCCAGCATTTT
TRBJ2-2 | - | 15 | TRBV19 | TRBD1 | CASSNRDSYTGELFF | TGTGCCAGTAGTAACCGGGACAGTTATACCGGGGAGCTGTTTTTT
TRBJ2-2 | many | 13 | TRBV11-2 | - | CASRSGWGGELFF | TGTGCCAGCAGGAGCGGGTGGGGCGGGGAGCTGTTTTTT
TRBJ2-5 | few | 12 | TRBV29-1 | - | CSVDMLQETQYF | TGCAGCGTTGATATGCTCCAAGAGACCCAGTACTTC
TRBJ2-6 | - | 19 | TRBV7-9 | - | CASSLEGGGPLSGANVLTF | TGTGCCAGCAGCTTAGAGGGGGGGGGGCCCCTTTCTGGGGCCAACGTCCTGACTTTC
TRBJ2-5 | many | 14 | TRBV7-8 | - | CASNLMQGKETQYF | TGTGCCAGCAATTTAATGCAAGGAAAGGAGACCCAGTACTTC
TRBJ1-1 | many | 15 | TRBV11-2 | TRBD1 | CASRAIRGPRVEAFF | TGTGCCAGCAGAGCCATCAGGGGGCCGAGGGTTGAAGCTTTCTTT
TRBJ2-5 | many | 14 | TRBV18 | - | CASSPRAAQETQYF | TGTGCCAGCTCACCACGGGCAGCCCAAGAGACCCAGTACTTC
TRBJ1-2 | many | 13 | TRBV12-3/TRBV12-4 | - | CAITTVLDYGYTF | TGTGCCATCACAACGGTGCTGGACTATGGCTACACCTTC
TRBJ1-2 | - | 18 | TRBV7-2 | TRBD1 | CASSPAPRPRQGHYGYTF | TGTGCCAGCAGTCCTGCCCCCCGTCCTCGACAGGGGCACTATGGCTACACCTTC
TRBJ1-1 | many | 16 | TRBV6-7 | TRBD1 | CASSHPPGGEDTEAFF | TGTGCCAGCAGCCACCCTCCAGGGGGCGAAGACACTGAAGCTTTCTTT
TRBJ2-2 | many | 15 | TRBV12-3/TRBV12-4 | TRBD2 | CASRSGTSKTGELFF | TGTGCCAGCAGATCCGGGACTAGTAAGACCGGGGAGCTGTTTTTT
TRBJ2-3 | few | 14 | TRBV20-1 | - | CSAKDQGKGFTQYF | TGCAGTGCTAAAGACCAGGGGAAGGGGTTTACGCAGTATTTT
TRBJ2-7 | - | 12 | TRBV10-3 | - | CAVSGLSYEQYF | TGTGCCGTCTCGGGCCTCTCCTACGAGCAGTACTTC
TRBJ2-3 | - | 13 | TRBV9 | - | CASSVSTPDTQYF | TGTGCCAGCAGCGTATCGACACCAGATACGCAGTATTTT
TRBJ2-5 | many | 13 | TRBV2 | - | CASMVKGKETQYF | TGTGCCAGCATGGTTAAAGGGAAGGAGACCCAGTACTTC
TRBJ2-5 | - | 15 | TRBV19 | TRBD1 | CASSFGQGLPETQYF | TGTGCCAGTAGTTTCGGACAGGGGCTTCCAGAGACCCAGTACTTC
TRBJ2-7 | - | 16 | TRBV6-1 | - | CASSEPTGTASYEQYF | TGTGCCAGCAGTGAGCCAACCGGGACCGCCTCCTACGAGCAGTACTTC
TRBJ1-2 | - | 13 | TRBV6-5 | - | CASSYSRVEGYTF | TGTGCCAGCAGTTACAGCAGAGTTGAAGGCTACACCTTC
TRBJ2-3 | - | 16 | TRBV28 | - | CASSPRIATSTDTQYF | TGTGCCAGCAGCCCCCGTATAGCGACTAGCACAGATACGCAGTATTTT
TRBJ2-7 | many | 14 | TRBV6-1 | TRBD1 | CASSAGQGTYEQYF | TGTGCCAGCAGTGCAGGACAGGGAACCTACGAGCAGTACTTC
TRBJ1-5 | many | 15 | TRBV12-3/TRBV12-4 | - | CASSLGQANNQPQHF | TGTGCCAGCAGTTTGGGCCAGGCCAACAATCAGCCCCAGCATTTT
TRBJ1-1 | few | 10 | TRBV29-1 | - | CSVVEAEAFF | TGCAGCGTTGTGGAGGCTGAAGCTTTCTTT
TRBJ2-7 | - | 13 | TRBV12-3/TRBV12-4 | - | CASSRLARYEQYF | TGTGCCAGCAGCCGGCTAGCCAGGTACGAGCAGTACTTC